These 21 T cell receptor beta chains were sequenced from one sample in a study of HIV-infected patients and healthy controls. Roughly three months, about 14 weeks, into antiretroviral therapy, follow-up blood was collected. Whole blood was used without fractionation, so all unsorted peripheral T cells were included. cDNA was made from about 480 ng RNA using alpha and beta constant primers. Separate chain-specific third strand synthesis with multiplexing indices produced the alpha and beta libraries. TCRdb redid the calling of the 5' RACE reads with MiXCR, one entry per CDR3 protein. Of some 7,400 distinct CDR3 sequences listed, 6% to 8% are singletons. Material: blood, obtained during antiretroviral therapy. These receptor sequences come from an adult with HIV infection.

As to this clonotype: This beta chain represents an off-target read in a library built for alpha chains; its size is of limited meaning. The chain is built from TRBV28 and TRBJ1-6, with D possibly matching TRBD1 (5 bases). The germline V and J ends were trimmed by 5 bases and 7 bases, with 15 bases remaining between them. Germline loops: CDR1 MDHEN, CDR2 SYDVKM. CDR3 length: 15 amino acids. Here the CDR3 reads CASSPPEGLNSPLHF. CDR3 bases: TGTGCCAGCAGTCCCCCAGAGGGGTTGAATTCACCCCTCCACTTT.

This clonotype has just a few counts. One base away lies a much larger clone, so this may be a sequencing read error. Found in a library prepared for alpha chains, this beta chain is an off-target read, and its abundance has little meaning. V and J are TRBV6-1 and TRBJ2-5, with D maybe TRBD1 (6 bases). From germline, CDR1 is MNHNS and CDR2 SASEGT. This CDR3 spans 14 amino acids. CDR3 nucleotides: TGTGTCAGCACGGACAGCCGGACGCAAGAGACCCAGTACTTC. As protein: CVSTDSRTQETQYF.

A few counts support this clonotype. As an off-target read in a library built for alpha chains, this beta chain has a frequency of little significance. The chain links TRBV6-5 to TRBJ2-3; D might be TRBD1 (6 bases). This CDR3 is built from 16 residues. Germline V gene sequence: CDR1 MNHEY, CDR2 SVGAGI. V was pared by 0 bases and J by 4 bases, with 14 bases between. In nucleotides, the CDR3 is TGTGCCAGCAGTTACTCGGGGGCGTTGTCCCCAGATACGCAGTATTTT. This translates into CASSYSGALSPDTQYF.

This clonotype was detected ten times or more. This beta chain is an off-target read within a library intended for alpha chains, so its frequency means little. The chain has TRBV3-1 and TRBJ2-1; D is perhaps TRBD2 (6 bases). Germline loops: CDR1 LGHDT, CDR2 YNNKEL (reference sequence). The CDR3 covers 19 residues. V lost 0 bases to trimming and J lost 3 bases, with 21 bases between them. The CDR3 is CASSQDHPSIRTNYNEQFF. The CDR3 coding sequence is TGTGCCAGCAGCCAAGACCACCCGAGCATTCGGACTAACTACAATGAGCAGTTCTTC.

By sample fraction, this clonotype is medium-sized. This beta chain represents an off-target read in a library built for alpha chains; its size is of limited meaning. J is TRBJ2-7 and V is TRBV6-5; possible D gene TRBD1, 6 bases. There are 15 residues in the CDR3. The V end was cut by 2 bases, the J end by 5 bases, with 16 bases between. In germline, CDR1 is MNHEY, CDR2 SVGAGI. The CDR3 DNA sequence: TGTGCCAGCAGTTACCGGAACAGGGCCCCCCACGAGCAGTACTTC. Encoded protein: CASSYRNRAPHEQYF.

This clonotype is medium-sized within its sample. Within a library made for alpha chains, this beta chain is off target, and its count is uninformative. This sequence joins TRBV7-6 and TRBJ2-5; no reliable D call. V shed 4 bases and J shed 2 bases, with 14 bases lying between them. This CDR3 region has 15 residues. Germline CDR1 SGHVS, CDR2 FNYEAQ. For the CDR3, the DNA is TGTGCCAGCAGCTGGTCCCATGGAGCACAAGAGACCCAGTACTTC. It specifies CASSWSHGAQETQYF.

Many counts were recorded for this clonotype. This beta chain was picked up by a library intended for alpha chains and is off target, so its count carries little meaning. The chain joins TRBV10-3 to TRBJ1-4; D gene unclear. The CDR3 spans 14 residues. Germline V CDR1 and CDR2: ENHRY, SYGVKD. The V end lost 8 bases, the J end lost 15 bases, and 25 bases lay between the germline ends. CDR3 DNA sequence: TGTGCCATCCCCCGTGTGGATCAAGCGGGTGGGTTGTTTTTT. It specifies CAIPRVDQAGGLFF.

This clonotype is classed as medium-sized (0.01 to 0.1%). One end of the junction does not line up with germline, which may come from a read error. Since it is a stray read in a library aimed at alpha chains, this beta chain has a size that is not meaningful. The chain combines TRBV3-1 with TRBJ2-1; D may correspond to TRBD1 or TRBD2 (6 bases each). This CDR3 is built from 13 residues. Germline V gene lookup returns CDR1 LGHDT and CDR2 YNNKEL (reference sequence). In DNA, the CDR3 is TGTGCCAGCAGCCAAGAAAGTCCGGGGGCCCCCGTCTTC. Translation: CASSQESPGAPVF.

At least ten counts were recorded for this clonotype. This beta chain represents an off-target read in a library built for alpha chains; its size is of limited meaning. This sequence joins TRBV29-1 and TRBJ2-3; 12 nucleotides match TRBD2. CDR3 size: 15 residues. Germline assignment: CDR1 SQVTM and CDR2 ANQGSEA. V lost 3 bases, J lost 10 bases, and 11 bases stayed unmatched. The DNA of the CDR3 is TGCAGCGTTGAGTGGCTAGCGGGAGGGCTCGGTGCGCAGTATTTT. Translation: CSVEWLAGGLGAQYF.

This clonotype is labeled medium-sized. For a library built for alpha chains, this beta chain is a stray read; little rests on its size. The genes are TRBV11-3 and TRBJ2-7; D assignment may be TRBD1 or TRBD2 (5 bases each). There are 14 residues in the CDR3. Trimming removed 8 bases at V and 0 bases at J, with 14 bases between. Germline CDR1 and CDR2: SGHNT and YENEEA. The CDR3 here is CASERDRTSYEQYF. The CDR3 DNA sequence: TGTGCCAGCGAACGGGACCGAACCTCCTACGAGCAGTACTTC. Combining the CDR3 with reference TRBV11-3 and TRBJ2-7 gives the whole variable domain EAGVVQSPRYKIIEKKQPVAFWCNPISGHNTLYWYLQNLGQGPELLIRYENEEAVDDSQLPKDRFSAERLKGVDSTLKIQPAELGDSAVYLCASERDRTSYEQYFGPGTRLTVT.

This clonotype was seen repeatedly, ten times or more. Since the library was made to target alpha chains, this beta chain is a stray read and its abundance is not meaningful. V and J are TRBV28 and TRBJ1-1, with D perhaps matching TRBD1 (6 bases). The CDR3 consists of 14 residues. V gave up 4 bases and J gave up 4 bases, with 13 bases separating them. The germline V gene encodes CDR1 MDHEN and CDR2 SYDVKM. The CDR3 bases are TGTGCCAGCAGTTCACAGGGTCCGATCACTGAAGCTTTCTTT. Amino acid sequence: CASSSQGPITEAFF.

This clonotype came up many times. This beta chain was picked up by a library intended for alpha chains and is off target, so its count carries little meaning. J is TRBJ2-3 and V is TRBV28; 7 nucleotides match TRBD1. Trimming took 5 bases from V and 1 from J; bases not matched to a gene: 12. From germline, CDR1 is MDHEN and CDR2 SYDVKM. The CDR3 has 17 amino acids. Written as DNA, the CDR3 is TGTGCCAGCAGTCTAGAACGGGCCGGGACAGGCACAGATACGCAGTATTTT. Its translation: CASSLERAGTGTDTQYF. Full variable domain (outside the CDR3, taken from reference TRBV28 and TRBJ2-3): DVKVTQSSRYLVKRTGEKVFLECVQDMDHENMFWYRQDPGLGLRLIYFSYDVKMKEKGDIPEGYSVSREKKERFSLILESASTNQTSMYLCASSLERAGTGTDTQYFGPGTRLTVL.

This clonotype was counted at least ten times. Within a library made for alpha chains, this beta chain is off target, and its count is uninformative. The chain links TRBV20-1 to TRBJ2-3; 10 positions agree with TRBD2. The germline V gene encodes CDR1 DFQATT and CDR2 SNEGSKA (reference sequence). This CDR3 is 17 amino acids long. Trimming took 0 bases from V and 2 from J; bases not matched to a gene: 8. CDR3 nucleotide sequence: TGCAGTGCTAGAGATGGGCTAGCGGGGGCTACCACAGATACGCAGTATTTT. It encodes CSARDGLAGATTDTQYF.

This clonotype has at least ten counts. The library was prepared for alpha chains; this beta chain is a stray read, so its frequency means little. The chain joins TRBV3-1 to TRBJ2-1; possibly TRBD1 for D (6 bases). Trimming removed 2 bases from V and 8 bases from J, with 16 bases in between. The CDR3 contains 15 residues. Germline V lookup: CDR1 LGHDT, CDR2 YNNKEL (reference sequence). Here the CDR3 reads CASSQYGDILDEQFF. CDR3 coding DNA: TGTGCCAGCAGCCAATATGGGGACATCTTGGATGAGCAGTTCTTC.

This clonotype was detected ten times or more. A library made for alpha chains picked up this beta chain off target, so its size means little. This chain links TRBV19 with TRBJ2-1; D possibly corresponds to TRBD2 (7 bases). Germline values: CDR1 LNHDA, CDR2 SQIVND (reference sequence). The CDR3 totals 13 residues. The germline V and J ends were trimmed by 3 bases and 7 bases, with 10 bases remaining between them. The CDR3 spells CASSMGGANEQFF. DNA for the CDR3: TGTGCCAGTAGTATGGGGGGGGCGAATGAGCAGTTCTTC.

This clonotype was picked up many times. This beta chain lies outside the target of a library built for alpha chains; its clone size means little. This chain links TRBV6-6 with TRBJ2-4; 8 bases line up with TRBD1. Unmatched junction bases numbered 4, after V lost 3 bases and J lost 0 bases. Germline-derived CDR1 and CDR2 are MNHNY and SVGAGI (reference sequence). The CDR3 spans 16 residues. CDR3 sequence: CASSYRQGLAKNIQYF. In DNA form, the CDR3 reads TGTGCCAGCAGTTATCGACAGGGGTTAGCCAAAAACATTCAGTACTTC.

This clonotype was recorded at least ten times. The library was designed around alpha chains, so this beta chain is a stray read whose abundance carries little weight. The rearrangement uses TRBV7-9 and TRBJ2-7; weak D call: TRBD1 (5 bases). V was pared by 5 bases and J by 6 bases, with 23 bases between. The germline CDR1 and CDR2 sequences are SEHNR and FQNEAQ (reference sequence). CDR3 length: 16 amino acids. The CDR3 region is CASSISPGWVNSEQYF. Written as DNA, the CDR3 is TGTGCCAGCAGCATTTCCCCAGGGTGGGTCAATAGCGAGCAGTACTTC.

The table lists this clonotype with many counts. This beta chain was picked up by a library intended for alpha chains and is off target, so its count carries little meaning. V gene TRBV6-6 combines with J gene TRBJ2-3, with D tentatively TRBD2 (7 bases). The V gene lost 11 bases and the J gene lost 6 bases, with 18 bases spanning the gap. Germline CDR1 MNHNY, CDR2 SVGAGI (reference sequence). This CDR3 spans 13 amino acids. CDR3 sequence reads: CAGSLGGGDTQYF. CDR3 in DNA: TGTGCCGGATCTCTAGGGGGAGGGGATACGCAGTATTTT.

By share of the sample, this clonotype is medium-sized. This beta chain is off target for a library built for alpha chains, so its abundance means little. CDR3 residues: CASSLTGTYADEQFF. CDR3 bases: TGTGCCAGCAGCTTAACGGGGACTTACGCCGATGAGCAGTTCTTC. The chain combines TRBV7-3 with TRBJ2-1; a possible D gene is TRBD2 (6 bases). Germline CDR1 and CDR2: SGHTA and FQGTGA. This CDR3 is built from 15 residues. Trimming cost V 0 bases and J 8 bases, with 14 bases left between them.

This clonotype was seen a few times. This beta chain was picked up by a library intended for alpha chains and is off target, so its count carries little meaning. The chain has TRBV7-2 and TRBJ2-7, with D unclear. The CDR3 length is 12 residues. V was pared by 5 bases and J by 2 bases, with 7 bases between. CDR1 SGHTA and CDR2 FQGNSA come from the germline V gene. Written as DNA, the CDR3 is TGTGCCAGCAGCCTAAATGCCTACGAGCAGTACTTC. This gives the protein CASSLNAYEQYF.

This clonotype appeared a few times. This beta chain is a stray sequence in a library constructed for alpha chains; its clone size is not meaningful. CDR3 DNA: TGTGCCAGCAGCTTAGGAGGGGCCCAAGAGACCCAGTACTTC. Protein: CASSLGGAQETQYF. V gene TRBV7-9 combines with J gene TRBJ2-5; D is perhaps TRBD1 or TRBD2 (5 bases each). The CDR3 totals 14 residues. The germline V gene has CDR1 SEHNR and CDR2 FQNEAQ (reference sequence). V gave up 1 base and J gave up 1 base, with 7 bases separating them. The variable domain in full, with the rest retrieved from reference TRBV7-9 and TRBJ2-5, is DTGVSQNPRHKITKRGQNVTFRCDPISEHNRLYWYRQTLGQGPEFLTYFQNEAQLEKSRLLSDRFSAERPKGSFSTLEIQRTEQGDSAMYLCASSLGGAQETQYFGPGTRLLVL.